The rows below give T cell receptor beta chains drawn from one sample of a study of regulatory T cells in long-lasting Graves disease. TCRdb ran MiXCR on the multiplex PCR reads and lists one entry per CDR3 protein. Of approximately 440,000 distinct CDR3 sequences listed, roughly 15% are singletons. The same sample was also used in a study of T cells in Graves' hyperthyroidism and ophthalmopathy.

Sequenced here: peripheral blood mononuclear cells (PBMCs), sampled at new diagnosis, from a patient treated with antithyroid drugs. Source of these receptors: a man aged 35 to 55 with Graves disease. CDR3s include the opening cysteine and the closing phenylalanine or tryptophan. The D gene is left open where the match is weak. Where a row states a size, it is once, few, many or the class of an expanded clone; other rows omit it.

CDR3 DNA | CDR3 protein | J gene | V gene | D gene | clone size
TGCAGTGCTCTTGACGGACTAGCCAAAAACATTCAGTACTTC | CSALDGLAKNIQYF | TRBJ2-4 | TRBV20-1 | NA | many
TGTGCCTGGAGTGTGGACAGCTACGAGCAGTACTTC | CAWSVDSYEQYF | TRBJ2-7 | TRBV30 | NA | many
TGCGCCAGCAGCAAGCCGGGACAGCAAGACTATGAGCAGTTCTTC | CASSKPGQQDYEQFF | TRBJ2-1 | TRBV4-1 | TRBD1 | few
TGTGCCTCTCAAATCTGGGGGGTGAACACCGGGGAGCTGTTTTTT | CASQIWGVNTGELFF | TRBJ2-2 | TRBV28 | NA | many
TGTGCCAGCAGCCAAGGTGTAGGGTCATCTGGAAACACCATATATTTT | CASSQGVGSSGNTIYF | TRBJ1-3 | TRBV3-1 | NA | many
TGTGCCAGCAGTTTTCTTACTCCCGGAGATACGCAGTATTTT | CASSFLTPGDTQYF | TRBJ2-3 | TRBV12-3/TRBV12-4 | NA | many
TGTGCCAGCAGTTTAGACGGGTCCGGAAAAGAGACCCAGTACTTC | CASSLDGSGKETQYF | TRBJ2-5 | TRBV12-3/TRBV12-4 | NA | many
TGTGCCAGCAGGGGGTACAATGAGCAGTTCTTC | CASRGYNEQFF | TRBJ2-1 | TRBV2 | NA | many
TGTGCCGAGGGGAAGGATGAGCGGGAGGGCCTGGGAGATACGCAGTATTTT | CAEGKDEREGLGDTQYF | TRBJ2-3 | TRBV27 | TRBD2 | many
TGTGCCAGCAGTGTGGGTAGGACCGGGGAGCTGTTTTTT | CASSVGRTGELFF | TRBJ2-2 | TRBV2 | NA | NA
TGCAGTGCCCCAGAGCGGGGCACAGATACGCAGTATTTT | CSAPERGTDTQYF | TRBJ2-3 | TRBV20-1 | NA | few
TGTGCCAGCTCACCCCACGGCCCCACGGGAGATACGCAGTATTTT | CASSPHGPTGDTQYF | TRBJ2-3 | TRBV18 | NA | many
TGTGCCAGCAGCTTCGGGGGACCTCAGGAAGAGCAGTACTTC | CASSFGGPQEEQYF | TRBJ2-7 | TRBV7-9 | NA | few
TGCGCCAGCAGCACGGGACTAGCGGGAGAAGAGACCCAGTACTTC | CASSTGLAGEETQYF | TRBJ2-5 | TRBV5-1 | TRBD2 | once
TGTGCCAGCAGTTTGACTAGCGGGTCTAGAACAGATACGCAGTATTTT | CASSLTSGSRTDTQYF | TRBJ2-3 | TRBV28 | TRBD2 | NA
TGTGCCAGCAGCGGGGGACAGGGGTGGGATGAGCAGTTCTTC | CASSGGQGWDEQFF | TRBJ2-1 | TRBV9 | TRBD1 | NA
TGTGCCAGCAGCGTAGGGACGGACGCTGAAGCTTTCTTT | CASSVGTDAEAFF | TRBJ1-1 | TRBV28 | NA | few
TGCAGCGTTGAACGTCGGGCAGGGTTGGGTGGCTACACCTTC | CSVERRAGLGGYTF | TRBJ1-2 | TRBV29-1 | NA | few
TGTGCCAGCAGCCATGAGGGCGCGAGAGAGACCCAGTACTTC | CASSHEGARETQYF | TRBJ2-5 | TRBV3-1 | NA | few
TGCGCCAGCAGCTTGGAAGGCCTGAGTGAGCAGTTCTTC | CASSLEGLSEQFF | TRBJ2-1 | TRBV5-1 | NA | many
TGTGCCAGCAGGGGAACAGAGACCCAGTACTTC | CASRGTETQYF | TRBJ2-5 | TRBV2 | NA | many
TGTGCCAGCAGCTTTTGGTCCGGCGAGCAGTACTTC | CASSFWSGEQYF | TRBJ2-7 | TRBV5-6 | NA | few
TGTGCCAGCAGCTTCCGACAACCAGATACGCAGTATTTT | CASSFRQPDTQYF | TRBJ2-3 | TRBV7-9 | NA | many
TGTGCCAGCAGCTTAGAACAGCTAGCGGGAGGCCAAGAGACCCAGTACTTC | CASSLEQLAGGQETQYF | TRBJ2-5 | TRBV7-2 | TRBD2 | NA
TGTGCCAGCAGCCCTGATACAAACACCGGGGAGCTGTTTTTT | CASSPDTNTGELFF | TRBJ2-2 | TRBV11-2 | NA | NA
TGTGCCAGCAGCCAACCGGGACTAGCGGGAGGGCCGTTTGAGGAGACCCGGTACTTC | CASSQPGLAGGPFEETRYF | TRBJ2-3 | TRBV3-1 | TRBD2 | few
TGTGCCAGCAGTGCTAGCGGGAGTCGAACCGGGGAGCTGTTTTTT | CASSASGSRTGELFF | TRBJ2-2 | TRBV28 | TRBD2 | many
TGCGCCAGCAGCGCGGGACTAGCGGGAGGGCGTGGTGAGCAGTTCTTC | CASSAGLAGGRGEQFF | TRBJ2-1 | TRBV5-1 | TRBD2 | NA
TGTGCCAGCAGTTCTAGCGGGAGTATCGATGAGCAGTTCTTC | CASSSSGSIDEQFF | TRBJ2-1 | TRBV2 | TRBD2 | NA
TGTGCCAGCAGTGGGGCCTTGGACAGTTCCTACGAGCAGTACTTC | CASSGALDSSYEQYF | TRBJ2-7 | TRBV6-1 | NA | many
TGTGCCAGTAGCGGTTCCTTCGAGGGCCAGAATGAGCAGTTCTTC | CASSGSFEGQNEQFF | TRBJ2-1 | TRBV19 | NA | NA
TGTGCCAGCACTACAGGGTCCCTCGGGCCCCAGCATTTT | CASTTGSLGPQHF | TRBJ1-5 | TRBV6-1 | NA | NA
TGTGCCAGCAGTTACCCCAATCGATCAGGGGGCAGTCAGCCCCAGCATTTT | CASSYPNRSGGSQPQHF | TRBJ1-5 | TRBV6-5 | TRBD1 | NA
TGCGCCAGCGGGAGGGGGACAGCTTCCTACGAGCAGTACTTC | CASGRGTASYEQYF | TRBJ2-7 | TRBV5-1 | NA | many
TGTGCCAGTACTCTAGCGGGAGGTCAGGGAGAGACCCAGTACTTC | CASTLAGGQGETQYF | TRBJ2-5 | TRBV28 | TRBD2 | NA
TGCGCCAGCAGCCAAGGTCTGGGACAGGGAAACTATGGCTACACCTTC | CASSQGLGQGNYGYTF | TRBJ1-2 | TRBV4-1 | TRBD1 | NA
TGTGCCAGCAGCCCCCGGGACAGGGTCTATGGCTACACCTTC | CASSPRDRVYGYTF | TRBJ1-2 | TRBV7-2 | TRBD1 | many
TGCGCCAGCAGCCAGGACAGTACGAACACTGAAGCTTTCTTT | CASSQDSTNTEAFF | TRBJ1-1 | TRBV5-1 | NA | many
TGTGCCAGCAGCTCCCGCAGGGCTAGCGGTATCACAGATACGCAGTATTTT | CASSSRRASGITDTQYF | TRBJ2-3 | TRBV13 | TRBD2 | NA
TGTGCCAGCAGTCATAGCGGGAGGGCCGGCGATGAGCAGTTCTTC | CASSHSGRAGDEQFF | TRBJ2-1 | TRBV2 | TRBD2 | many
TGTGCCAGCAGCGTCGAGGACTCCTCCTACGAGCAGTACTTC | CASSVEDSSYEQYF | TRBJ2-7 | TRBV6-1 | NA | many
TGTGCCAGCAGTTCCGGACTCACTCCTAGCACAGATACGCAGTATTTT | CASSSGLTPSTDTQYF | TRBJ2-3 | TRBV12-3/TRBV12-4 | NA | NA
TGCGCCAGCAGCCGACAAGTGAGCTCCTACAATGAGCAGTTCTTC | CASSRQVSSYNEQFF | TRBJ2-1 | TRBV4-1 | NA | few
TGTGCCAGCAGCTTGGAACTAGCGGGAGGGGCTTCCTACAATGAGCAGTTCTTC | CASSLELAGGASYNEQFF | TRBJ2-1 | TRBV5-6 | TRBD2 | many
TGTGCCAGCACCCTTGGGACAGGGAGTGCGTACGAGCAGTACTTC | CASTLGTGSAYEQYF | TRBJ2-7 | TRBV28 | TRBD1 | many
TGTGCCAGCAGCCGAGGACAGGGACGAGAGCAGTTCTTC | CASSRGQGREQFF | TRBJ2-1 | TRBV12-3/TRBV12-4 | TRBD1 | many